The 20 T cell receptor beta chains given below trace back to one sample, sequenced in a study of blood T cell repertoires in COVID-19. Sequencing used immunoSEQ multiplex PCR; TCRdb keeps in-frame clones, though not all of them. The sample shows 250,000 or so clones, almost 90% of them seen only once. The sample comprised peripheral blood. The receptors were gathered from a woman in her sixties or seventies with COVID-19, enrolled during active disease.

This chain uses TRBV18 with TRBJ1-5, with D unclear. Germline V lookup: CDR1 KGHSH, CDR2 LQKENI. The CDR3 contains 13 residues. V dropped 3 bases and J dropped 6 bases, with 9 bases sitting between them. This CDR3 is CASSPNTGQPQHF. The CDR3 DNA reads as TGTGCCAGCTCACCGAATACCGGTCAGCCCCAGCATTTT. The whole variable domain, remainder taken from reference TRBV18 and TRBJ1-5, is NAGVMQNPRHLVRRRGQEARLRCSPMKGHSHVYWYRQLPEEGLKFMVYLQKENIIDESGMPKERFSAEFPKEGPSILRIQQVVRGDSAAYFCASSPNTGQPQHFGDGTRLSIL.

CDR3 bases: TGCGCCAGCAGCCGGCTCGGGACAGGGGACTCACCCCTCCACTTT. Translation gives CASSRLGTGDSPLHF. This chain joins TRBV4-3 and TRBJ1-6, with TRBD1 matching over 10 bases. CDR1 is LGHNA and CDR2 is YSLEER in the germline V gene. There are 15 residues in the CDR3. Trimming removed 4 bases from V and 10 bases from J; junction bases left unmatched: 7.

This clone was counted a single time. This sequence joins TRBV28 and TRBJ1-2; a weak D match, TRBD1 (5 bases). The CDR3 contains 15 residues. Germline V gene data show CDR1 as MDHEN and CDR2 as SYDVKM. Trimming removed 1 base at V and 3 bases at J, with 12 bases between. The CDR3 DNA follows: TGTGCCAGCAGTTTATTACCCCAAGGGGACTATGGCTACACCTTC. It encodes CASSLLPQGDYGYTF.

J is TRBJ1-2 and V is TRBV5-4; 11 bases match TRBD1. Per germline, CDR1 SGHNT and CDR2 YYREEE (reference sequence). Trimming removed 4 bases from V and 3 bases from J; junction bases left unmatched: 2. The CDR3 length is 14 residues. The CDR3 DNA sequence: TGTGCCAGCAGCAGGGACAGGGGGGACTATGGCTACACCTTC. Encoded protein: CASSRDRGDYGYTF.

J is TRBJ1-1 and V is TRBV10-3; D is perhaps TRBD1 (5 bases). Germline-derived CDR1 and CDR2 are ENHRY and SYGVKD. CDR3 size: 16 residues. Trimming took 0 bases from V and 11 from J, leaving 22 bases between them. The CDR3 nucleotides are TGTGCCATCAGTGAGTCAGGGGCCCCAGTTCTGATCGACGCTTTCTTT. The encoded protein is CAISESGAPVLIDAFF.

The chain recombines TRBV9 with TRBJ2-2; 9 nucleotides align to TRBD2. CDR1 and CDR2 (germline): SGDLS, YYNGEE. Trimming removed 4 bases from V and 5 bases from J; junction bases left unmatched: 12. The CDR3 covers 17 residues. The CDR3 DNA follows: TGTGCCAGCAGCCCCACGGCGGGGGGGCCGGGTACCGGGGAGCTGTTTTTT. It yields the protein CASSPTAGGPGTGELFF.

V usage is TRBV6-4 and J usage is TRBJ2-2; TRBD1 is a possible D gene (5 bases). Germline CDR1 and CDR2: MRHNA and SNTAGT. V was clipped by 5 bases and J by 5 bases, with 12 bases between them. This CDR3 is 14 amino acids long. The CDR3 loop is CASSLGPGTGELFF. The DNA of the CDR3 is TGTGCCAGCAGTTTGGGGCCCGGTACCGGGGAGCTGTTTTTT.

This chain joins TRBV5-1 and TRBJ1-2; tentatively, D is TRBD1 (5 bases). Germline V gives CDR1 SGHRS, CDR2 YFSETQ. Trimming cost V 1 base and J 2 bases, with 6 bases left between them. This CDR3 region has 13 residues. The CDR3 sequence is CASSLSGNYGYTF. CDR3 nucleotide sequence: TGCGCCAGCAGCTTGTCAGGGAACTATGGCTACACCTTC.

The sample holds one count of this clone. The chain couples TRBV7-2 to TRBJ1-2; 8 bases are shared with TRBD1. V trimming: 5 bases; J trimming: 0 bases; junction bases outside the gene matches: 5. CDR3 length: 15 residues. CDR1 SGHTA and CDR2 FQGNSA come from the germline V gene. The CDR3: CASSPRGQTNYGYTF. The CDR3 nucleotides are TGTGCCAGCAGCCCCAGGGGGCAGACTAACTATGGCTACACCTTC.

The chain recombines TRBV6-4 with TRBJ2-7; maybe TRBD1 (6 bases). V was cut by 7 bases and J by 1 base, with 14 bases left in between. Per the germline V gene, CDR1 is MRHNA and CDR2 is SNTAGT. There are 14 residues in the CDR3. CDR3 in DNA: TGTGCCAGCAATAGTCTGGACAGTTCCTACGAGCAGTACTTC. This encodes CASNSLDSSYEQYF.

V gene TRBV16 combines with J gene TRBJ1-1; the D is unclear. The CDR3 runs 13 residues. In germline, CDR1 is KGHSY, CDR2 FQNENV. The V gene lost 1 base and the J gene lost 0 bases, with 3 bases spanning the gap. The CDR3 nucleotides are TGTGCCAGCAGCCAATTCATGAACACTGAAGCTTTCTTT. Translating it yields CASSQFMNTEAFF.

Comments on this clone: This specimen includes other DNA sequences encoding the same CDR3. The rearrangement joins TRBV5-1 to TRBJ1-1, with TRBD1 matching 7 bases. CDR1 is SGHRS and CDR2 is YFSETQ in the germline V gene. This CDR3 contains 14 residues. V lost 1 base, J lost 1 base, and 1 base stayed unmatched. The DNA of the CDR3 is TGCGCCAGCAGCTTGACAGGGGAGAACACTGAAGCTTTCTTT. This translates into CASSLTGENTEAFF. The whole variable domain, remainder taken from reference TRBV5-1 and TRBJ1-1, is KAGVTQTPRYLIKTRGQQVTLSCSPISGHRSVSWYQQTPGQGLQFLFEYFSETQRNKGNFPGRFSGRQFSNSRSEMNVSTLELGDSALYLCASSLTGENTEAFFGQGTRLTVV.

The CDR3 sequence is CASSQEAGQSNYGYTF. DNA of the CDR3: TGTGCCAGCAGCCAAGAGGCAGGACAGAGTAACTATGGCTACACCTTC. V is TRBV4-2 and J is TRBJ1-2; D perhaps matches TRBD1 (6 bases). Germline CDR1 reads LGHNA; CDR2 reads YNFKEQ. Between the trimmed V and J ends, which lost 0 bases and 1 base, there was a span of 12 bases. The CDR3 contains 16 residues.

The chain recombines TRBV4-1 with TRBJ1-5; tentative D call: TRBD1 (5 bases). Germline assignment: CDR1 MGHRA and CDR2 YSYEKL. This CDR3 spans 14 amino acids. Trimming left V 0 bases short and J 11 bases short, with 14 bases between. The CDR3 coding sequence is TGCGCCAGCAGCCAAGAGAGCAATGGGGGGTCCCAGCATTTT. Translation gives CASSQESNGGSQHF.

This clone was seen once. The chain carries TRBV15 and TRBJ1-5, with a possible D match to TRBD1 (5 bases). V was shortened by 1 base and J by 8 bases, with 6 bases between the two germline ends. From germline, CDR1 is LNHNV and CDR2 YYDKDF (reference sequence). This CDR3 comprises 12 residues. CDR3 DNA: TGTGCCACCAGCAGAGGGGGGGAGCCCCAGCATTTT. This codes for CATSRGGEPQHF.

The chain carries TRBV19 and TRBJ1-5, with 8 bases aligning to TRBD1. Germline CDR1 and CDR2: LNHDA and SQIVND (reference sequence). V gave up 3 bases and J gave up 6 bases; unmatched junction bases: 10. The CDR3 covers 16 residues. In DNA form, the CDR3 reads TGTGCCAGTAGTATGATAACAGGGGGGTATGGTCAGCCCCAGCATTTT. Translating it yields CASSMITGGYGQPQHF.

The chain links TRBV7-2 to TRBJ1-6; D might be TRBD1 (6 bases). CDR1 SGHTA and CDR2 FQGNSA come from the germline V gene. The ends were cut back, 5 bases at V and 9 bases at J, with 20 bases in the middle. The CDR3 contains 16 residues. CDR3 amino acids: CASSRQFDRKPSPLHF. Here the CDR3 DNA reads TGTGCCAGCAGCAGACAATTTGACAGGAAGCCTTCACCCCTCCACTTT.

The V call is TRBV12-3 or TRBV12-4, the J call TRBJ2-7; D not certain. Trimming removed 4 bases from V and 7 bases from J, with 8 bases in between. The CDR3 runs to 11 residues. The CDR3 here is CASSYGLEQYF. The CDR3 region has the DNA TGTGCCAGCAGTTATGGGCTGGAGCAGTACTTC.

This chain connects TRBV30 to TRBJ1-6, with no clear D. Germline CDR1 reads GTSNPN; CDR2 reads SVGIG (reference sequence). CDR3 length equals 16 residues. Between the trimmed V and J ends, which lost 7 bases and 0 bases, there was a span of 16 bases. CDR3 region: CASSGQASSYNSPLHF. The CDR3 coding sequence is TGTGCCTCAAGCGGGCAGGCAAGCTCCTATAATTCACCCCTCCACTTT.

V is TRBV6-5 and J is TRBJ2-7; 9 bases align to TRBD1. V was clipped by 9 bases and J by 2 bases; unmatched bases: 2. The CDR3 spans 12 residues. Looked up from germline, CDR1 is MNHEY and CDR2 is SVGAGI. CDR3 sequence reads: CASRQGAYEQYF. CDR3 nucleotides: TGTGCCAGTCGACAGGGGGCCTACGAGCAGTACTTC.